This TCR beta chain was captured in a study of T cells in Graves' hyperthyroidism and ophthalmopathy. In making diagnoses, clinical symptoms, serum thyroxine and TRAb, thyroid ultrasound and orbital computed tomography were all used. V lost 2 bases to trimming and J lost 5 bases, with 18 bases between them. This CDR3 spans 16 amino acids. Looked up from germline, CDR1 is MNHEY and CDR2 is SVGEGT. What was amplified from RNA transcripts were TCR beta CDR3 regions. Using the HTBI primer set, a first-round RT-PCR was run on the TCR CDR3. TCRdb re-analysed the multiplex PCR reads in MiXCR, keeping a single row per CDR3 protein. The table has more than 300,000 distinct CDR3 sequences, less than 15% seen once. Points from the study as a whole: Ophthalmopathy, as predicted by the model, came a median 6.5 months after the prediction.

This clonotype was seen repeatedly, ten times or more. The target antigen is unknown. This sequence was found in a woman aged 18-29 years with Graves' hyperthyroidism. The source material was blood. This chain uses TRBV6-2 or TRBV6-3 with TRBJ1-2, with a weak D call TRBD1 (5 bases). The CDR3 DNA sequence: TGTGCCAGCAGTTACCCCCTTGGGGCCGTCGGGTATGGCTACACCTTC. Translated, it gives CASSYPLGAVGYGYTF.